These 11 T cell receptor beta chains were sequenced from one sample in a study of blood T cell repertoires in COVID-19. Produced via immunoSEQ multiplex PCR; TCRdb's table is partial and in-frame only. The table lists roughly 120,000 clones, 70% to 90% of them singletons. Sequenced input: peripheral blood. The receptors come from a human donor in a cohort sampled during active COVID-19.

The chain is built from TRBV7-2 and TRBJ2-1; TRBD1 agrees at 9 bases. The CDR3 extends over 15 amino acids. From germline, CDR1 is SGHTA and CDR2 FQGNSA. The ends lost 5 bases at V and 6 bases at J; junction bases unmatched: 8. CDR3 DNA: TGTGCCAGCAGCACAAGACAGGGGGTAGGCAATGAGCAGTTCTTC. Translating gives CASSTRQGVGNEQFF.

CDR3 loop: CASSKTVHPQLTDTQYF. Written as DNA, the CDR3 is TGTGCCAGCAGCAAAACAGTCCATCCCCAATTAACAGATACGCAGTATTTT. The genes are TRBV21-1 and TRBJ2-3; no check of the table's D call, TRBD1, against the DNA was made. TRBV21-1 is termed a pseudogene. The CDR3 covers 17 residues.

The V gene is TRBV9, the J gene TRBJ2-1; 10 positions agree with TRBD2. There are 19 residues in the CDR3. Germline-derived CDR1 and CDR2 are SGDLS and YYNGEE. With V trimmed by 4 bases and J by 1 base, 14 bases remained unmatched. The CDR3 is CASSPRGLAGVQSYNEQFF. For the CDR3, the DNA is TGTGCCAGCAGCCCAAGGGGGCTAGCGGGAGTGCAGTCCTACAATGAGCAGTTCTTC.

This clone was recorded at least ten times. The J gene is TRBJ2-7, the V gene TRBV6-2 or TRBV6-3, with D perhaps matching TRBD2 (6 bases). CDR1 and CDR2 from the germline V gene are MNHEY and SVGEGT. V was cut by 6 bases and J by 7 bases, with 10 bases left in between. This CDR3 contains 11 residues. CDR3 nucleotide sequence: TGTGCCAGCAGCCCTCGGGGGGAGCAGTACTTC. Protein sequence: CASSPRGEQYF.

This clone has a count of ten or more. V usage is TRBV12-5 and J usage is TRBJ2-1; D is unresolved. CDR3 length: 15 residues. V was shortened by 5 bases and J by 0 bases, with 11 bases between the two germline ends. Looked up from germline, CDR1 is LGHNT and CDR2 is FRNRAP. CDR3 in amino acids: CASGPSPSSYNEQFF. Written as DNA, the CDR3 is TGTGCTAGTGGTCCCTCACCCAGCTCCTACAATGAGCAGTTCTTC.

V is TRBV9 and J is TRBJ1-1, with 7 bases lining up with TRBD1. Germline V gives CDR1 SGDLS, CDR2 YYNGEE. The CDR3 covers 18 residues. J was trimmed by 0 bases and V by 2 bases; bases with no gene match: 13. The CDR3 nucleotides read TGTGCCAGCAGCGTCGACAGGGTAGGGCCGGGGGTGAACACTGAAGCTTTCTTT. It yields the protein CASSVDRVGPGVNTEAFF.

V usage is TRBV5-6 and J usage is TRBJ1-6, with TRBD1 matching over 7 bases. The CDR3 runs to 14 residues. J gave up 9 bases and V 4 bases, and 7 bases lay outside the gene matches. Germline assignment: CDR1 SGHDT and CDR2 YYEEEE. The DNA for the CDR3 is TGTGCCAGCAGCCTGGGACAGCGGGGTTCACCCCTCCACTTT. Translation: CASSLGQRGSPLHF.

The CDR3 loop reads CASSIWDSRSEQFF. In nucleotides, the CDR3 is TGTGCCAGTAGTATATGGGACAGTCGAAGCGAGCAGTTCTTC. The chain couples TRBV19 to TRBJ2-1; 7 bases align to TRBD1. Trimming removed 2 bases from V and 10 bases from J; junction bases left unmatched: 8. The germline V gene has CDR1 LNHDA and CDR2 SQIVND (reference sequence). The CDR3 has 14 residues.

The chain links TRBV19 to TRBJ1-2, with unresolved D. Germline V CDR1 and CDR2: LNHDA, SQIVND (reference sequence). V was shortened by 3 bases and J by 5 bases, with 16 bases between the two germline ends. The CDR3 spans 15 residues. DNA of the CDR3: TGTGCCAGTAGTATGGGTGGTACAGCCCTTTATGGCTACACCTTC. Its translation: CASSMGGTALYGYTF.

Here the CDR3 DNA reads TGTGCCAGCAGCCAGGGACTAGCGGGGGTCTACGAGCAGTACTTC. Encoded protein: CASSQGLAGVYEQYF. This chain links TRBV7-9 with TRBJ2-7; 14 bases are a match to TRBD2. The CDR3 extends over 15 amino acids. V lost 5 bases to trimming and J lost 3 bases; unmatched junction nucleotides: 3. The germline CDR1 and CDR2 sequences are SEHNR and FQNEAQ (reference sequence).

The chain recombines TRBV6-2 or TRBV6-3 with TRBJ2-3; D is perhaps TRBD2 (6 bases). V gave up 0 bases and J gave up 3 bases, with 10 bases separating them. This CDR3 is built from 15 residues. Germline V gives CDR1 MNHEY, CDR2 SVGEGT. CDR3 bases: TGTGCCAGCAGTTACTCGGGAGGCAGGACAGATACGCAGTATTTT. Translating gives CASSYSGGRTDTQYF.